These 6 T cell receptor beta chains came from one sample sequenced in a study of cytomegalovirus exposure and HLA in healthy donors. The PCR ran on 60 Vbeta and 13 Jbeta primers. Sequenced by immunoSEQ multiplex PCR; TCRdb stores in-frame clones only, minus some. The sample holds approximately 290,000 clones; roughly 80% are singletons and the top ten take about 0.3%. Sequenced material: PBMCs. Receptor source: a girl aged 2 to 9 in good health and CMV-seronegative.

The V gene is TRBV5-1, the J gene TRBJ2-3; 7 nucleotides agree with TRBD1. Losses at the gene ends were 5 bases for V and 4 bases for J; bases not matched to a gene: 4. The germline V gene has CDR1 SGHRS and CDR2 YFSETQ. This CDR3 spans 13 amino acids. DNA for the CDR3: TGCGCCAGCAGAGGACAGGACCCAGATACGCAGTATTTT. This translates into CASRGQDPDTQYF.

The table lists this clone with a few counts. The V call is TRBV28, the J call TRBJ2-6; tentative D call: TRBD1 (9 bases). This CDR3 region has 22 residues. V lost 5 bases to trimming and J lost 0 bases, with 29 bases between them. Looked up from germline, CDR1 is MDHEN and CDR2 is SYDVKM. The CDR3 DNA reads TGTGCCAGCAGTCACCCCCGGGGGGGGGACAGGGCCCGAAGCTCTGGGGCCAACGTCCTGACTTTC. Translated, it gives CASSHPRGGDRARSSGANVLTF.

The J gene is TRBJ2-4, the V gene TRBV18; D is ambiguous. The CDR3 has 13 amino acids. Per germline, CDR1 KGHSH and CDR2 LQKENI. Between the trimmed V and J ends, which lost 6 bases and 7 bases, there was a span of 13 bases. The CDR3 region is CASSPFPQNIQYF. Written as DNA, the CDR3 is TGTGCCAGCTCCCCATTCCCCCAGAACATTCAGTACTTC.

V usage is TRBV25-1 and J usage is TRBJ1-3, with D possibly being TRBD1 (5 bases). The ends were cut back, 6 bases at V and 1 base at J, with 19 bases in the middle. Per the germline V gene, CDR1 is MGHDK and CDR2 is SYGVNS. CDR3 length: 17 amino acids. The CDR3 DNA sequence: TGTGCCAGCAGCCGGTTAGGGGTCGGTCCGTCTGGAAACACCATATATTTT. It specifies CASSRLGVGPSGNTIYF.

V and J are TRBV5-4 and TRBJ2-3; 9 bases map to TRBD1. V lost 3 bases and J lost 3; bases outside the gene matches: 5. The CDR3 length is 15 residues. Germline V gene sequence: CDR1 SGHNT, CDR2 YYREEE (reference sequence). CDR3 protein: CASSSRDRATDTQYF. CDR3 in DNA: TGTGCCAGCAGCTCCCGGGACAGGGCAACAGATACGCAGTATTTT.

CDR3 DNA sequence: TGTGCCAGCAGCCCTCTCAAACGTTTCACTAGCGAGCAAGAGACCCAGTACTTC. It codes for CASSPLKRFTSEQETQYF. V gene TRBV11-2 combines with J gene TRBJ2-5, with 7 bases identical to TRBD2. V trimming: 5 bases; J trimming: 2 bases; junction bases outside the gene matches: 17. Germline assignment: CDR1 SGHAT and CDR2 FQNNGV. The CDR3 is made up of 18 amino acids.